This T cell receptor beta chain originates from a study of shared clonotypes between healthy human individuals. V was cut by 2 bases and J by 6 bases, with 14 bases left in between. The CDR3 totals 15 residues. Germline V lookup: CDR1 KGHSH, CDR2 LQKENI. Assay used: immunoSEQ multiplex PCR; TCRdb lists only in-frame clones, some missing. Seen here are hundreds of thousands of clones, 73% observed once, and the top ten hold around 2%. The TCR comes from a woman in her twenties or thirties in good health. The sample was memory CD4+ T cells sorted from blood. Subset indicated: CD45RA-negative fraction. V is TRBV18 and J is TRBJ2-1; the D is unclear. The CDR3 region is CASSPNSENANEQFF. The CDR3 bases are TGTGCCAGCTCACCAAACTCGGAAAACGCCAATGAGCAGTTCTTC.